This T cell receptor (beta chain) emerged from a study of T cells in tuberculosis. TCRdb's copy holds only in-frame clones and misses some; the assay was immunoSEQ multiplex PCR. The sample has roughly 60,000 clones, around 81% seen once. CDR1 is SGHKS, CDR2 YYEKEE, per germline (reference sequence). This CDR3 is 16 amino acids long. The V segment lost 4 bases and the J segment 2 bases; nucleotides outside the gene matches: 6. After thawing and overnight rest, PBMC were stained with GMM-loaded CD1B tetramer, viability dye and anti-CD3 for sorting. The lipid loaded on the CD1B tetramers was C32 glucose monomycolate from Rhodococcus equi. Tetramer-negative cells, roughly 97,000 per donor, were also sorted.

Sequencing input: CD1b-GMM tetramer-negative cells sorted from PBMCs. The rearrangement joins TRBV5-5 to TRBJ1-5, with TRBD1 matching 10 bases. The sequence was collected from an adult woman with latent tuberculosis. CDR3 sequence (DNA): TGTGCCAGCAGCGGGGGACAGGGGATCGGCAATCAGCCCCAGCATTTT. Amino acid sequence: CASSGGQGIGNQPQHF.